Listed below are T cell receptor beta chains from one sample, sequenced in a study of cytomegalovirus exposure and HLA in healthy donors. The protocol was immunoSEQ multiplex PCR, while the TCRdb copy is restricted to in-frame clones and leaves out a portion. Of about 180,000 clones in the sample, approximately 84% are singletons; the top ten hold less than 1.5%. The sample was PBMCs. The origin of the receptors is a girl aged 10 to 17 in good health and CMV-seropositive. CDR3s include the opening cysteine and the closing phenylalanine or tryptophan. The D gene is left open where the match is weak. Expanded clones are given a class, and other clones once, few, many or no size at all.

DNA: TGTGCCAGCAGACGAACGGGACAGGGATCATGGGGTACGCAGTATTTT; CDR3: CASRRTGQGSWGTQYF; J: TRBJ2-3; size: NA; D: TRBD1; V: TRBV7-9
DNA: TGTGCCAGCAGCTTCCTAGGTCGGAATGAAAAACTGTTTTTT; CDR3: CASSFLGRNEKLFF; J: TRBJ1-4; size: NA; D: NA; V: TRBV5-6
DNA: TGTGCCAGTAGTACCACTAGCGGGTCCTACAATGAGCAGTTCTTC; CDR3: CASSTTSGSYNEQFF; J: TRBJ2-1; size: medium-sized; D: TRBD2; V: TRBV19
DNA: TGTGCCAGCTCACTCATAGGACAGGGGATAAACTTC; CDR3: CASSLIGQGINF; J: TRBJ2-7; size: NA; D: TRBD1; V: TRBV18
DNA: TGTGCCAGCAGCGACGGACTAGCGGGGACCTACGAGCAGTACTTC; CDR3: CASSDGLAGTYEQYF; J: TRBJ2-7; size: NA; D: TRBD2; V: TRBV7-8
DNA: TGTGCCATCAAATCGGGAGTGTCCTACAATGAGCAGTTCTTC; CDR3: CAIKSGVSYNEQFF; J: TRBJ2-1; size: NA; D: NA; V: TRBV10-3
DNA: TGTGCCAGCAGCCCCAGTACCGGACAGGAGATGGGAAACACCATATATTTT; CDR3: CASSPSTGQEMGNTIYF; J: TRBJ1-3; size: once; D: TRBD1; V: TRBV9
DNA: TGTGCCAGCAGTCCTCGGACAGGGGATGGCTACACCTTC; CDR3: CASSPRTGDGYTF; J: TRBJ1-2; size: NA; D: TRBD1; V: TRBV27
DNA: TGCAGCGTTGAAGGGACTAGTTTTTACGAGCAGTACTTC; CDR3: CSVEGTSFYEQYF; J: TRBJ2-7; size: NA; D: TRBD2; V: TRBV29-1
DNA: TGTGCCAGCAGCTCCTCGCTAGCGGGGGGCGCAGATACGCAGTATTTT; CDR3: CASSSSLAGGADTQYF; J: TRBJ2-3; size: NA; D: TRBD2; V: TRBV7-2
DNA: TGTGCCAGCAGCGCAGCGGGAGGGCTAAGCTCCTACGAGCAGTACTTC; CDR3: CASSAAGGLSSYEQYF; J: TRBJ2-7; size: NA; D: TRBD2; V: TRBV11-2
DNA: TGTGCCAGCAGCTTAGGGGGTAGCGGGAGCTACGAGCAGTACTTC; CDR3: CASSLGGSGSYEQYF; J: TRBJ2-7; size: NA; D: TRBD2; V: TRBV11-2
DNA: TGTGCCAGCAGCCCTACCGGGACTACCCCTACAGTTGAGCAGTTCTTC; CDR3: CASSPTGTTPTVEQFF; J: TRBJ2-1; size: NA; D: TRBD2; V: TRBV11-2
DNA: TGCGCCAGCAGCCATTCCTGGACAGGGGGTAACTATGGCTACACCTTC; CDR3: CASSHSWTGGNYGYTF; J: TRBJ1-2; size: NA; D: TRBD1; V: TRBV4-1
DNA: TGTGCCAGCAAGCCGGGACAGGCTTATTTTTTCGGCTACACCTTC; CDR3: CASKPGQAYFFGYTF; J: TRBJ1-2; size: NA; D: TRBD1; V: TRBV2
DNA: TGTGCCAGTAGTATTACGCGGAGCCCCTACAATGAGCAGTTCTTC; CDR3: CASSITRSPYNEQFF; J: TRBJ2-1; size: few; D: NA; V: TRBV19
DNA: TGTGCCAGCAGTTTATCCCCACAGGGTTTTGGCTATGGCTACACCTTC; CDR3: CASSLSPQGFGYGYTF; J: TRBJ1-2; size: NA; D: NA; V: TRBV27
DNA: TGTGCCATCAGGACGGGACAGGGAAAGGGAAGGAACACTGAAGCTTTCTTT; CDR3: CAIRTGQGKGRNTEAFF; J: TRBJ1-1; size: NA; D: TRBD1; V: TRBV10-3
DNA: TGTGCCAGCAGTTACGGACCCCAGGGGGCTAAGACCCAGTACTTC; CDR3: CASSYGPQGAKTQYF; J: TRBJ2-5; size: NA; D: TRBD1; V: TRBV6-5
DNA: TGCAGTGCTAGAGATCAGGGCTACACCTTC; CDR3: CSARDQGYTF; J: TRBJ1-2; size: few; D: NA; V: TRBV20-1
DNA: TGTGCCAGCAGCCCAAAGCGGTATGGCTACACCTTC; CDR3: CASSPKRYGYTF; J: TRBJ1-2; size: NA; D: NA; V: TRBV11-2
DNA: TGTGCCAGCAGTCGAACGAGGGGGTACGAGCAGTACTTC; CDR3: CASSRTRGYEQYF; J: TRBJ2-7; size: NA; D: NA; V: TRBV6-5
DNA: TGTGCCAGCAGCCCTGGACAAGTCACCGGGGAGCTGTTTTTT; CDR3: CASSPGQVTGELFF; J: TRBJ2-2; size: few; D: NA; V: TRBV7-3
DNA: TGTGCCAGCGCCTTAAGTCAGGCCGCAGATACGCAGTATTTT; CDR3: CASALSQAADTQYF; J: TRBJ2-3; size: once; D: NA; V: TRBV2